The rows below give T cell receptor beta chains drawn from one sample of a study of cytomegalovirus exposure and HLA in healthy donors. Method: immunoSEQ multiplex PCR; TCRdb's copy keeps in-frame clones and lacks some. The sample has some 130,000 clones, nearly 80% seen once; the top ten hold about 2.2%. Source material: PBMCs. These TCRs come from a man aged 25-45 years in good health and CMV-seronegative. CDR3s leave out the opening cysteine and the closing phenylalanine or tryptophan.

j_call	v_call	cdr3_aa
TRBJ2-3	TRBV30	AWSETSAFTDTQY
TRBJ1-1	TRBV10-3	AISESGGLSTEAF
TRBJ2-5	TRBV9	ASSGKTSEETQY
TRBJ2-6	TRBV21-1	ASSLAYLFGANVLT
TRBJ2-1	TRBV15	ATSQGMGHNEQF
TRBJ2-1	TRBV5-6	ASSLGQGALGEQF
TRBJ1-1	TRBV2	ASWTSGLNTEAF
TRBJ2-1	TRBV7-2	ASSSRGLWEQF
TRBJ1-4	TRBV10-2	ASGRDRVDEKLF
TRBJ2-3	TRBV6-5	ASSYSPGGSTDTQY
TRBJ2-1	TRBV28	ASILDRHSYNEQF
TRBJ1-1	TRBV2	ASSEQGWAF
TRBJ2-4	TRBV9	ASSSETGAKNIQY
TRBJ2-1	TRBV6-1	ATGRLANEQF
TRBJ2-7	TRBV5-4	ASSPQVGYEQY
TRBJ2-7	TRBV30	AWSRSSYEQY
TRBJ2-7	TRBV7-9	ASSLYGTGLSYEQY
TRBJ1-2	TRBV28	ASSLFSGLIYGYT
TRBJ2-7	TRBV27	ASSSTPGLAGGSYEQY
TRBJ1-2	TRBV10-3	AIGDRGKFNYGYT
TRBJ1-5	TRBV7-9	SSSPSGGAGQPQH
TRBJ1-1	TRBV11-2	ASSQVLAEAF
TRBJ1-1	TRBV7-9	ASSRTGTGVRTEAF
TRBJ2-3	TRBV7-6	ASSLVDGRVTDTQY
TRBJ2-1	TRBV5-1	ASIMSPSGSNEQF
TRBJ2-7	TRBV28	ASSIRQGSYEQY
TRBJ2-7	TRBV7-8	ASSLWTGTYEQY
TRBJ1-3	TRBV7-9	ASSTTSLTGNTIY
TRBJ1-2	TRBV6-5	ASSRTGAHYGYT